Listed here are 22 T cell receptor beta chains from one sample, sequenced in a study of shared clonotypes between healthy human individuals. Produced via immunoSEQ multiplex PCR; TCRdb's table is partial and in-frame only. The sample gives millions of clones, 85% to 95% of which show up once; 0.1% to 0.15% is in the top ten. The sequenced material came from naive CD4+ T cells sorted from blood. Specified subset: CD45RA+ positively selected. The receptor set was obtained from a man younger than 35 in good health.

This chain joins TRBV6-5 and TRBJ1-2; D is possibly TRBD1 (6 bases). V dropped 5 bases and J dropped 6 bases, with 13 bases sitting between them. Germline CDR1 reads MNHEY; CDR2 reads SVGAGI. This CDR3 has 13 amino acids. CDR3 bases: TGTGCCAGCAGTCTAAAAAGGGGGGATGGCTACACCTTC. This sequence encodes CASSLKRGDGYTF.

The chain joins TRBV10-3 to TRBJ2-7, with D perhaps TRBD2 (6 bases). The V end was cut by 7 bases, the J end by 6 bases, with 16 bases between. The CDR3 runs to 13 residues. Per germline, CDR1 ENHRY and CDR2 SYGVKD. CDR3 sequence reads: CAINREPGSEQYF. CDR3 coding DNA: TGTGCCATCAATCGGGAGCCGGGTTCCGAGCAGTACTTC.

The chain is built from TRBV19 and TRBJ1-3; D possibly corresponds to TRBD1 (5 bases). The ends were cut back, 7 bases at V and 3 bases at J, with 10 bases in the middle. The CDR3 consists of 13 residues. Germline-derived CDR1 and CDR2 are LNHDA and SQIVND (reference sequence). The CDR3: CASMPTDGNTIYF. CDR3 DNA sequence: TGTGCCAGTATGCCGACAGATGGAAACACCATATATTTT.

This sequence joins TRBV6-5 and TRBJ1-1; 7 nucleotides match TRBD1. Germline V gives CDR1 MNHEY, CDR2 SVGAGI. V lost 6 bases and J lost 1; bases outside the gene matches: 8. This CDR3 has 15 amino acids. The CDR3 loop is CASRTDRASNTEAFF. The DNA of the CDR3 is TGTGCCAGCAGGACCGACAGGGCTTCGAACACTGAAGCTTTCTTT.

This rearrangement joins TRBV11-2 to TRBJ1-5, with D unclear. The CDR3 is made up of 15 amino acids. Germline CDR1 is SGHAT and CDR2 is FQNNGV. V dropped 0 bases and J dropped 3 bases, with 9 bases sitting between them. This chain's CDR3 is CASSLDSGHNQPQHF. For the CDR3, the DNA is TGTGCCAGCAGCTTAGACTCAGGCCACAATCAGCCCCAGCATTTT.

The V and J genes are TRBV2 and TRBJ2-3; 10 nucleotides align to TRBD2. This CDR3 is 16 amino acids long. V shed 4 bases, J shed 5 bases, and the junction held 9 bases outside the gene matches. The germline V gene has CDR1 SNHLY and CDR2 FYNNEI. The CDR3 DNA is TGTGCCAGCAGTGTATTAGCGGGGGGCTCCGGAGATACGCAGTATTTT. Translated, it gives CASSVLAGGSGDTQYF.

The chain has TRBV19 and TRBJ2-7, with D tentatively TRBD2 (5 bases). The V and J ends lost 5 bases and 3 bases respectively, with 14 bases between them. Germline CDR1 and CDR2: LNHDA and SQIVND (reference sequence). The CDR3 covers 14 residues. The CDR3 loop reads CASSEGDLRYEQYF. The DNA of the CDR3 is TGTGCCAGTAGTGAGGGAGACCTGCGCTACGAGCAGTACTTC.

J is TRBJ1-1 and V is TRBV30; D uncertain. The germline V gene encodes CDR1 GTSNPN and CDR2 SVGIG (reference sequence). This CDR3 has 14 residues. V was shortened by 1 base and J by 2 bases, with 11 bases between the two germline ends. CDR3 amino acids: CAWSAGPSNTEAFF. The CDR3 bases are TGTGCCTGGAGTGCTGGACCTTCAAACACTGAAGCTTTCTTT.

This clone was seen just once. The rearrangement uses TRBV13 and TRBJ2-1, with D tentatively TRBD2 (6 bases). The V gene lost 5 bases and the J gene lost 10 bases, with 21 bases spanning the gap. The CDR3 spans 15 residues. CDR1 is PRHDT, CDR2 FYEKMQ, per germline (reference sequence). Here the CDR3 reads CASSPHTGGIGEQFF. The DNA for the CDR3 is TGTGCCAGCAGCCCCCACACTGGGGGGATCGGGGAGCAGTTCTTC. Full variable domain (remainder filled in from reference TRBV13 and TRBJ2-1): AAGVIQSPRHLIKEKRETATLKCYPIPRHDTVYWYQQGPGQDPQFLISFYEKMQSDKGSIPDRFSAQQFSDYHSELNMSSLELGDSALYFCASSPHTGGIGEQFFGPGTRLTVL.

In the case of this clone: The same CDR3 is also encoded by other DNA sequences in this sample. The chain is built from TRBV25-1 and TRBJ2-7; tentatively, D is TRBD1 or TRBD2 (5 bases each). This CDR3 comprises 13 residues. Trimming shortened V by 3 bases and J by 3 bases, and 9 bases separated the two germline ends. Germline CDR1 MGHDK, CDR2 SYGVNS. CDR3 in amino acids: CASSDPGRYEQYF. CDR3 DNA: TGTGCCAGCAGTGACCCGGGGCGCTACGAGCAGTACTTC.

On this clone: The sample contains more than one DNA sequence encoding this CDR3. CDR3 residues: CASSLAGLAGANEQYF. As DNA, the CDR3 is TGTGCCAGCAGCTTAGCTGGACTAGCGGGAGCGAACGAGCAGTACTTC. V and J are TRBV7-2 and TRBJ2-7; 13 nucleotides match TRBD2. Germline V gene data show CDR1 as SGHTA and CDR2 as FQGNSA. The CDR3 extends over 16 amino acids. V trimming: 0 bases; J trimming: 5 bases; junction bases outside the gene matches: 4.

The CDR3 sequence is CASSEGTGIGNSPLHF. The DNA for the CDR3 is TGTGCCAGCAGTGAAGGGACAGGTATCGGTAATTCACCCCTCCACTTT. The chain recombines TRBV6-4 with TRBJ1-6; 8 positions match TRBD1. This CDR3 region has 16 residues. CDR1 is MRHNA and CDR2 is SNTAGT in the germline V gene. The trim removed 3 bases at V and 6 bases at J, leaving 7 bases unmatched.

V usage is TRBV5-1 and J usage is TRBJ1-1; no clear D gene. In germline, CDR1 is SGHRS, CDR2 YFSETQ. V dropped 4 bases and J dropped 1 base, with 17 bases sitting between them. The CDR3 has 16 amino acids. The CDR3 DNA is TGCGCCAGCAGCGAGTTAGGGATTGTGGAGAACACTGAAGCTTTCTTT. It codes for CASSELGIVENTEAFF.

This rearrangement joins TRBV18 to TRBJ2-4; tentatively, D is TRBD1 (5 bases). The CDR3 covers 19 residues. Trimming removed 0 bases from V and 1 base from J, with 19 bases in between. Germline V gene data show CDR1 as KGHSH and CDR2 as LQKENI. DNA of the CDR3: TGTGCCAGCTCACCACCGGCAGGGTGGGCTGTATCGGCCAAAAACATTCAGTACTTC. Its translation is CASSPPAGWAVSAKNIQYF. Full variable domain (missing parts from reference TRBV18 and TRBJ2-4): NAGVMQNPRHLVRRRGQEARLRCSPMKGHSHVYWYRQLPEEGLKFMVYLQKENIIDESGMPKERFSAEFPKEGPSILRIQQVVRGDSAAYFCASSPPAGWAVSAKNIQYFGAGTRLSVL.

This rearrangement joins TRBV5-4 to TRBJ2-3; D possibly matches TRBD1 or TRBD2 (5 bases each). Germline V gives CDR1 SGHNT, CDR2 YYREEE (reference sequence). The CDR3 has 15 amino acids. Trimming took off 0 bases at V and 6 bases at J, with 14 bases between the two ends. This chain's CDR3 is CASSLVVGPSDTQYF. As DNA, the CDR3 is TGTGCCAGCAGCTTGGTCGTGGGACCAAGCGATACGCAGTATTTT. The whole variable domain, remainder taken from reference TRBV5-4 and TRBJ2-3, is ETGVTQSPTHLIKTRGQQVTLRCSSQSGHNTVSWYQQALGQGPQFIFQYYREEENGRGNFPPRFSGLQFPNYSSELNVNALELDDSALYLCASSLVVGPSDTQYFGPGTRLTVL.

This rearrangement joins TRBV2 to TRBJ1-4; D is undetermined. This CDR3 spans 14 amino acids. Germline CDR1 reads SNHLY; CDR2 reads FYNNEI. V lost 5 bases, J lost 0 bases, and 7 bases lay in between. CDR3 DNA: TGTGCCAGCAGTTTCGGTTCAACTAATGAAAAACTGTTTTTT. This codes for CASSFGSTNEKLFF.

The CDR3 region has the DNA TGTGCCAGCAGAAGGGTGGCGGGGGATGAAAAACTGTTTTTT. It translates to CASRRVAGDEKLFF. This rearrangement joins TRBV7-9 to TRBJ1-4, with D possibly matching TRBD1 (5 bases). V lost 6 bases and J lost 6, with 14 bases in between. Germline V gene data show CDR1 as SEHNR and CDR2 as FQNEAQ (reference sequence). The CDR3 length is 14 residues.

This chain connects TRBV25-1 to TRBJ2-7; TRBD2 agrees at 7 bases. Germline trimming cut 5 bases from V and 2 bases from J; bases unmatched to any gene: 6. The CDR3 is 14 amino acids. CDR1 and CDR2 (germline): MGHDK, SYGVNS. The CDR3, as DNA: TGTGCCAGCAGTCCGCGGGAGATCCCCTACGAGCAGTACTTC. Amino acid sequence: CASSPREIPYEQYF.

This chain joins TRBV11-2 and TRBJ2-7; D gene unclear. The CDR3 is made up of 15 amino acids. V gave up 1 base and J gave up 3 bases, with 13 bases separating them. Germline CDR1 reads SGHAT; CDR2 reads FQNNGV. The CDR3 region has the DNA TGTGCCAGCAGCTTAGGGTTACTGGGAAACTACGAGCAGTACTTC. This sequence encodes CASSLGLLGNYEQYF.

This chain uses TRBV6-1 with TRBJ2-3, with TRBD1 identical over 7 bases. CDR3 length: 15 residues. Germline values: CDR1 MNHNS, CDR2 SASEGT. Unmatched junction bases numbered 9, after V lost 7 bases and J lost 2 bases. The CDR3 bases are TGTGCCAGCACTCGACAGGGTGCCCTCACAGATACGCAGTATTTT. Amino acids: CASTRQGALTDTQYF.

The V gene is TRBV15, the J gene TRBJ2-3; unclear D gene. Germline V gives CDR1 LNHNV, CDR2 YYDKDF (reference sequence). V was clipped by 2 bases and J by 4 bases, with 16 bases between them. This CDR3 has 16 residues. This CDR3 reads CATSRTPGYGADTQYF. CDR3 nucleotides: TGTGCCACCAGCAGAACTCCAGGTTATGGGGCAGATACGCAGTATTTT.

The chain couples TRBV7-2 to TRBJ2-5; D gene uncertain. The V end was cut by 4 bases, the J end by 2 bases, with 8 bases between. In germline, CDR1 is SGHTA, CDR2 FQGNSA. This CDR3 comprises 13 residues. CDR3 sequence: CASSWSRQETQYF. CDR3 nucleotide sequence: TGTGCCAGCAGCTGGTCCCGGCAAGAGACCCAGTACTTC. Variable domain in full (rest from reference TRBV7-2 and TRBJ2-5): GAGVSQSPSNKVTEKGKDVELRCDPISGHTALYWYRQSLGQGLEFLIYFQGNSAPDKSGLPSDRFSAERTGGSVSTLTIQRTQQEDSAVYLCASSWSRQETQYFGPGTRLLVL.